This entry describes one T cell receptor (beta chain). Investigators sought sequencing depths of between 1 in 200,000 and 1 in 1 million T cells. Assay: immunoSEQ multiplex PCR; the TCRdb copy retains only in-frame clones and omits some. The table shows 190,000 or so clones, with about 72% occurring only once. This sample is drawn from a study of cytotoxic CD8 clonotypes in ibrutinib-treated CLL. The sample consisted of PBMCs, taken after 24 months of ibrutinib treatment. The receptor was isolated from a human donor with chronic lymphocytic leukemia.

CDR3 region: CASSAGWSYNEQFF. The CDR3, as DNA: TGTGCCAGCAGCGCCGGCTGGTCCTACAATGAGCAGTTCTTC. The chain couples TRBV7-9 to TRBJ2-1, with unresolved D. V was pared by 5 bases and J by 1 base, with 9 bases between. The germline gives CDR1 SEHNR, CDR2 FQNEAQ (reference sequence). The CDR3 loop spans 14 amino acids.